This paragraph covers one T cell receptor beta chain sequence. In the authors' workflow: Amplification of reference gene primers was used by the study to estimate nucleated cell counts. Profiled with immunoSEQ multiplex PCR; TCRdb holds only in-frame clones, not every one. D and trimming come from the DNA, and the V and J calls and clone size come from that table. The repertoire has about 110,000 clones, over 60% of them found once; the top ten carry 4% to 5.5%. The data belong to a study of blood T cell repertoires in COVID-19. Whole-study context: Sites across the United States, Italy and Spain contributed samples from acute and convalescent COVID-19. PBMCs, B-cell-depleted T cells, or T cells provided the cDNA or gDNA that made up the material.

CDR1 and CDR2 from the germline V gene are MNHNS and SASEGT. The CDR3 runs to 14 residues. V lost 3 bases and J lost 7, with 15 bases in between. The J gene is TRBJ2-5, the V gene TRBV6-1, with a possible D match to TRBD1 (5 bases). The TCR was taken from a man in his sixties or seventies with acute or convalescent COVID-19. The source material was peripheral blood. The CDR3 here is CASSDPGQLGTQYF. The CDR3 DNA sequence: TGTGCCAGCAGTGACCCTGGACAACTTGGGACCCAGTACTTC.